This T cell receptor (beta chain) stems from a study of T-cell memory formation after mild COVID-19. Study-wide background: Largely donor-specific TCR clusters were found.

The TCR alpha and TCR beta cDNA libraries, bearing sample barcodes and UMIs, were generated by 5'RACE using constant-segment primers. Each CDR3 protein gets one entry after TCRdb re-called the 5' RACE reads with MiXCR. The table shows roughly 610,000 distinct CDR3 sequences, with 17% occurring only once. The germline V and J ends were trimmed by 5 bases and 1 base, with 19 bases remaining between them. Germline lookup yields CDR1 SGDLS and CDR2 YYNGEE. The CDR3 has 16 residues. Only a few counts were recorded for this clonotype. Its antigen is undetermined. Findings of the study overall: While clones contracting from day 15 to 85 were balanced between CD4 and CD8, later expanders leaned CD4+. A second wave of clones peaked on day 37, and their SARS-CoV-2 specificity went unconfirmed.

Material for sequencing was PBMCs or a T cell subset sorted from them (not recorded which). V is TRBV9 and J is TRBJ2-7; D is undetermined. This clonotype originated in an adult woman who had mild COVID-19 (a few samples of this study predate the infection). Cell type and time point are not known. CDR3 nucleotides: TGTGCCAGCAGTCTTGGCGCAGGAATGTGGTCCTACGAGCAGTACTTC. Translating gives CASSLGAGMWSYEQYF.